This T cell receptor (beta chain) was identified in a study of T cell changes during pregnancy in multiple sclerosis. Sequencing was performed with immunoSEQ multiplex PCR; in TCRdb, only in-frame clones are kept and a portion is missing. The profile shows roughly 18,000 clones, around nine tenths of them singletons. Deletions cut 2 bases from V and 5 bases from J, with 16 bases between. This CDR3 spans 15 amino acids. Germline V CDR1 and CDR2: SGHNT, YENEEA. The source of this sequence is a female donor in good health, enrolled as a control in a pregnancy study. V and J are TRBV11-3 and TRBJ2-7, with D perhaps TRBD2 (5 bases). The source was CD4+ T cells from peripheral blood mononuclear cells, collected in the first trimester of pregnancy. CDR3 coding DNA: TGTGCCAGCAGCTTAAGGCCCGCCGGGGTTGACGAGCAGTACTTC. Its protein product is CASSLRPAGVDEQYF.